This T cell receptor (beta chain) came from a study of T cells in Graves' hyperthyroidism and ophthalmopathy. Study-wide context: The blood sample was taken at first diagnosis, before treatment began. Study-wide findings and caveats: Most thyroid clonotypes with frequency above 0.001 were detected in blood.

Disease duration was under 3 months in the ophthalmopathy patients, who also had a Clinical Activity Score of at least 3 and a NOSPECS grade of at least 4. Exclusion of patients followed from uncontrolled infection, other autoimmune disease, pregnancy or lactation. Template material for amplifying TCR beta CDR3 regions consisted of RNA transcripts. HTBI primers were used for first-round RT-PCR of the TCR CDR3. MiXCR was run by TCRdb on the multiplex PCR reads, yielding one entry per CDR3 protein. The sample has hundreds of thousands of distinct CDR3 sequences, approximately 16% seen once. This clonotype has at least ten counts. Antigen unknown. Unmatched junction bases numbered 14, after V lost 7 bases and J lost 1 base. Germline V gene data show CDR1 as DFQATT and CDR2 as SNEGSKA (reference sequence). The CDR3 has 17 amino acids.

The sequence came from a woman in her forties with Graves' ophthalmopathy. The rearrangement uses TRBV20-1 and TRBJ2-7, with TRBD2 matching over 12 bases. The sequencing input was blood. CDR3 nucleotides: TGCAGTGTCCCGGGACTAGCGGGTTTTAAAAAATCCTACGAGCAGTACTTC. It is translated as CSVPGLAGFKKSYEQYF.